The sequence of this T cell receptor beta chain was determined in a study of blood T cells in healthy people across ages (dated by TCRdb to between 2014 and 2017). Regarding the study in general: In model experiments, template switching captured about one uniquely barcoded TCR beta cDNA molecule for every two T cells. To track age-related changes in TCR beta repertoire diversity, the study relied on deep sequencing normalized with unique cDNA molecular identifiers. Donors were grouped into four age groups: young (average 16 years), middle-aged (less than 40), aged (around 60) and long-lived (approximately 78). To avoid experimental bias, donors of different ages were spread randomly across the sequencing lanes. The study analyzed two additional independent replicas of 1 million unique cDNA reads from the same blood draw for two donors, one aged 18 to 30 and one aged 80 or older. Overall results and qualifications from the work: The percentage of naive T cells measured by flow cytometry correlated strongly with observed TCR beta diversity. Compared with the aged group, the long-lived group had more naive CD4+ T cells, fewer expanded clones and increased TCR diversity, a pattern suggesting age selection. Because the CMV infection status of the donors was unknown, age-related changes in expanded clonotypes may potentially have been confounded. Since profiling was done on bulk unsorted PBMCs, naive and antigen-experienced compartments could not be conclusively compared. Estimates of total diversity based on one million sequenced T cells were regarded as lower bounds and as underestimates. Observed TCR beta diversity per million T cells fell roughly linearly with age, and a significant reduction was already apparent by age roughly 40.

The library was prepared using 5' RACE. Sequencing was performed on an Illumina HiSeq 2500. The second PCR ran for roughly 7 to 12 cycles and used a J-beta primer mix along with a sample-barcoded 5' primer. Each TCR beta cDNA molecule received a unique molecular identifier from a template-switch 5' adaptor carrying 12 random nucleotides. Each sample yielded at least 2.5 million CDR3-containing paired-end reads. All of the RNA was converted into first-strand cDNA using the Mint cDNA synthesis kit, with a TRBC-specific oligonucleotide serving as the primer. Following uracil-DNA glycosylase treatment, a first 18-cycle PCR with universal primers M1SS and BC2_uni_R was performed on all cDNA. The authors' pipeline ran thus. Each sample was normalized by randomly selecting 1 million high-quality reads, each carrying a distinct molecular identifier. Reads with shared molecular identifiers were discarded instead of being binned into consensus sequences. MiTCR, with a Q25 quality threshold and the strictest error-elimination algorithm, was used for CDR3 identification, clonotype clustering and error correction. A nonparametric unseen species model using Euler transformation provided a lower-bound estimate of total TCR beta diversity. Starting from the raw public reads, TCRdb applied fastp trimming at Q25, assembled clones with MiXCR and retained in-frame beta chains. Entries that share a CDR3 protein sequence are merged under the most common genes and DNA. TCRdb's processing, not the authors' own work, is the source of the V and J calls. This sample lists fewer than 1.5 million distinct CDR3 sequences; 40% to 50% were detected once. The ten biggest clones cover 7% to 9.5% of the sample.

CDR3 length: 14 amino acids, cysteine to phenylalanine. The only DNA kept is the CDR3, 42 bases in frame from the first base. V is reduced by 4 bases and J by 3 bases, leaving a spacing of 13 bases between them. Taken from the germline V gene, the CDR1 and CDR2 loops are SGHTA and FQGNSA. The approximately 40 donors, aged about 6 to 95 years, were systemically healthy Caucasian individuals from Russia. Roughly 9.5 milliliters of peripheral blood were drawn from each donor into EDTA-treated Vacutainer tubes. Ficoll-Paque density-gradient centrifugation was used to isolate PBMCs, with at least 6 million per sample. Total RNA was extracted from PBMCs with Trizol reagent, with at least 5 micrograms obtained per sample. For every donor, flow cytometry on a PBMC aliquot measured the percentage of naive CD45RAhigh/CD27high T cells. The table lists this clonotype with a few counts. The target of this receptor is not known. No base qualities exist here, and no much larger clone lies one base off it.

The origin of this receptor is a woman aged 18-30 years in good health. The sequencing sample was made of blood. The rearranged segments are TRBV7-2 and TRBJ2-7; too little of a D gene remains to name it. The CDR3 region: CASSYRLDGYEQYF. The DNA sequence follows: TGTGCCAGCAGCTACCGACTCGACGGCTACGAGCAGTACTTC.